A single sample gave rise to the 28 T cell receptor beta chains below, sequenced in a study of OX40 agonist ivuxolimab in advanced cancers. Measured with immunoSEQ multiplex PCR; TCRdb has only the in-frame clones, and not every one. The repertoire has over 75,000 clones, 80% to 95% of them found once; the top ten carry 0.4% to 0.55%. The sequenced sample was CD4+ or CD8+ T cells sorted from blood, obtained in a trial of the OX40 agonist ivuxolimab. These receptors were taken from an adult with an advanced solid tumor such as melanoma, head and neck, liver or kidney cancer.

CDR3 DNA: TGTGCCAGCAGCTTTGCCCCCGGGGGAGCCTACGAGCAGTACTTC. It encodes CASSFAPGGAYEQYF. V is TRBV11-2 and J is TRBJ2-7; D may be TRBD2 (6 bases). Trimming pared 3 bases from V and 2 bases from J, leaving 14 bases between. Germline assignment: CDR1 SGHAT and CDR2 FQNNGV. CDR3 length: 15 residues.

The chain recombines TRBV6-1 with TRBJ2-1; 10 nucleotides match TRBD1. The CDR3 has 14 amino acids. Germline V CDR1 and CDR2: MNHNS, SASEGT. After removal of 6 bases from V and 4 bases from J, the junction contained 3 bases not matched to a gene. CDR3: CASSPGQGYNEQFF. Here the CDR3 DNA reads TGTGCCAGCAGCCCGGGACAGGGGTACAATGAGCAGTTCTTC.

V usage is TRBV6-1 and J usage is TRBJ1-2; D unresolved. The germline gives CDR1 MNHNS, CDR2 SASEGT. The CDR3 contains 14 residues. V lost 7 bases to trimming and J lost 0 bases, with 12 bases between them. The CDR3 coding sequence is TGTGCCAGCAAGGCGCAGGTGTCTAACTATGGCTACACCTTC. Protein: CASKAQVSNYGYTF.

This CDR3 is CASSYVGVLETQYF. In DNA, the CDR3 is TGTGCCAGCAGTTACGTAGGGGTTTTGGAGACCCAGTACTTC. The V gene is TRBV6-5, the J gene TRBJ2-5; weak D call: TRBD1 (5 bases). This CDR3 comprises 14 residues. CDR1 and CDR2 from the germline V gene are MNHEY and SVGAGI. V was pared by 2 bases and J by 5 bases, with 12 bases between.

The chain links TRBV4-2 to TRBJ2-5; D uncertain. Germline assignment: CDR1 LGHNA and CDR2 YNFKEQ. This CDR3 is built from 14 residues. Trimming removed 0 bases at V and 5 bases at J, with 10 bases between. CDR3 bases: TGTGCCAGCAGCCAAGATAGGGCAGGCGAGACCCAGTACTTC. Protein sequence: CASSQDRAGETQYF.

The sample holds one count of this clone. CDR3 in amino acids: CASSLGAVTSTDTQYF. The CDR3 bases are TGCGCCAGCAGCTTGGGGGCGGTGACTAGCACAGATACGCAGTATTTT. V and J are TRBV5-1 and TRBJ2-3; D remains unclear. Per germline, CDR1 SGHRS and CDR2 YFSETQ. Trimming stripped 0 bases from V and 0 bases from J, with 11 bases between. The CDR3 consists of 16 residues.

The rearrangement joins TRBV5-1 to TRBJ1-4, with TRBD1 matching 8 bases. The CDR3 totals 16 residues. V gave up 4 bases and J gave up 5 bases; unmatched junction bases: 10. From germline, CDR1 is SGHRS and CDR2 YFSETQ. The CDR3 spells CASSKDRVGGNEKLFF. Written as DNA, the CDR3 is TGCGCCAGCAGCAAGGACAGGGTCGGAGGAAATGAAAAACTGTTTTTT.

This clone is a singleton in its sample. The genes are TRBV12-5 and TRBJ2-3; D gene uncertain. Between the trimmed V and J ends, which lost 2 bases and 4 bases, there was a span of 7 bases. The CDR3 spans 13 residues. Germline CDR1 LGHNT, CDR2 FRNRAP. The CDR3 region has the DNA TGTGCTAGTGGTTTGCGAATGGCAGATACGCAGTATTTT. This codes for CASGLRMADTQYF.

This chain links TRBV11-2 with TRBJ2-1; 8 nucleotides line up with TRBD2. The V gene's germline CDR1 is SGHAT and CDR2 FQNNGV. After removal of 5 bases from V and 10 bases from J, the junction contained 16 bases not matched to a gene. This CDR3 region has 16 residues. The CDR3 nucleotides are TGTGCCAGCAGCCTCCTCTACCCCCGGGGGGGGTACGAGCAGTTCTTC. Translated: CASSLLYPRGGYEQFF.

The J gene is TRBJ1-4, the V gene TRBV2, with a weak D call TRBD1 (5 bases). The V end lost 8 bases, the J end lost 7 bases, and 20 bases lay between the germline ends. Germline V gives CDR1 SNHLY, CDR2 FYNNEI. CDR3 size: 15 residues. The CDR3 DNA sequence: TGTGCCAGCCAAACGGAGGGGATAAGAGGTGAAAAACTGTTTTTT. It is translated as CASQTEGIRGEKLFF. The entire variable domain, with the rest obtained from reference TRBV2 and TRBJ1-4, is as follows: EPEVTQTPSHQVTQMGQEVILRCVPISNHLYFYWYRQILGQKVEFLVSFYNNEISEKSEIFDDQFSVERPDGSNFTLKIRSTKLEDSAMYFCASQTEGIRGEKLFFGSGTQLSVL.

The rearrangement uses TRBV19 and TRBJ2-3, with D possibly called TRBD1 or TRBD2 (5 bases each). Germline-derived CDR1 and CDR2 are LNHDA and SQIVND (reference sequence). CDR3 size: 16 residues. The V and J ends lost 5 bases and 0 bases respectively, with 15 bases between them. This CDR3 is CASSGDRSSSTDTQYF. In DNA form, the CDR3 reads TGTGCCAGTAGTGGGGACCGCTCCTCTAGCACAGATACGCAGTATTTT. The full variable domain, completed using reference TRBV19 and TRBJ2-3, is DGGITQSPKYLFRKEGQNVTLSCEQNLNHDAMYWYRQDPGQGLRLIYYSQIVNDFQKGDIAEGYSVSREKKESFPLTVTSAQKNPTAFYLCASSGDRSSSTDTQYFGPGTRLTVL.

This rearrangement joins TRBV28 to TRBJ2-3; tentative D call: TRBD2 (7 bases). CDR3 length equals 15 residues. Trimming cost V 4 bases and J 5 bases, with 16 bases left between them. Germline values: CDR1 MDHEN, CDR2 SYDVKM. Here the CDR3 reads CASSYGGGRGDTQYF. CDR3 in DNA: TGTGCCAGCAGTTATGGGGGGGGGCGCGGAGATACGCAGTATTTT.

This clone was recorded only once. The V call is TRBV2, the J call TRBJ2-3; tentatively, D is TRBD2 (5 bases). The CDR3 has 13 residues. CDR1 is SNHLY, CDR2 FYNNEI, per germline. Between the trimmed V and J ends, which lost 7 bases and 2 bases, there was a span of 10 bases. CDR3 nucleotide sequence: TGTGCCAGCAAGACTGACTACACAGATACGCAGTATTTT. This sequence encodes CASKTDYTDTQYF.

As concerns this clone: This CDR3 is also generated by other DNA sequences in the sample. V is TRBV9 and J is TRBJ2-2; a possible D gene is TRBD1 (7 bases). The V end lost 4 bases, the J end lost 2 bases, and 12 bases lay between the germline ends. From germline, CDR1 is SGDLS and CDR2 YYNGEE. The CDR3 totals 15 residues. This CDR3 reads CASSPRDRNTGELFF. In nucleotides, the CDR3 is TGTGCCAGCAGCCCGCGGGACAGAAACACCGGGGAGCTGTTTTTT. The full variable domain, its missing parts supplied by reference TRBV9 and TRBJ2-2, is DSGVTQTPKHLITATGQRVTLRCSPRSGDLSVYWYQQSLDQGLQFLIQYYNGEERAKGNILERFSAQQFPDLHSELNLSSLELGDSALYFCASSPRDRNTGELFFGEGSRLTVL.

This chain uses TRBV2 with TRBJ1-2, with D unresolved. CDR3 length equals 12 residues. Trimming removed 3 bases at V and 6 bases at J, with 8 bases between. The germline V gene has CDR1 SNHLY and CDR2 FYNNEI. The CDR3 protein is CASSEGLHGYTF. In DNA form, the CDR3 reads TGTGCCAGCAGTGAGGGGTTGCATGGCTACACCTTC.

The J gene is TRBJ1-2, the V gene TRBV28; D is unclear. The CDR3 length is 13 residues. The germline V gene has CDR1 MDHEN and CDR2 SYDVKM. With 5 bases removed from V and 8 bases from J, the gap between germline ends came to 15 bases. The CDR3 DNA reads as TGTGCCAGCAGTCCCCCTTCGGGATCGGGCTACACCTTC. Its protein is CASSPPSGSGYTF.

The gene calls are TRBV9 and TRBJ2-3, with unresolved D. The CDR3 covers 16 residues. Between the trimmed V and J ends, which lost 0 bases and 4 bases, there was a span of 15 bases. Germline loops: CDR1 SGDLS, CDR2 YYNGEE. This chain's CDR3 is CASSVGVGRIADTQYF. The CDR3 DNA reads TGTGCCAGCAGCGTAGGGGTCGGCAGGATAGCAGATACGCAGTATTTT.

The chain employs TRBV7-2 and TRBJ1-1; 7 bases match TRBD1. The length of the CDR3 is 13 residues. The trim removed 6 bases at V and 12 bases at J, leaving 13 bases unmatched. Per germline, CDR1 SGHTA and CDR2 FQGNSA. The CDR3 bases are TGTGCCAGCAGTACTAACCCGGCAGGGGGGTCTTTCTTT. Encoded protein: CASSTNPAGGSFF. Filled out from reference TRBV7-2 and TRBJ1-1, the complete variable domain reads GAGVSQSPSNKVTEKGKDVELRCDPISGHTALYWYRQSLGQGLEFLIYFQGNSAPDKSGLPSDRFSAERTGGSVSTLTIQRTQQEDSAVYLCASSTNPAGGSFFGQGTRLTVV.

V gene TRBV28 combines with J gene TRBJ1-1, with no clear D. The germline V gene has CDR1 MDHEN and CDR2 SYDVKM. V was cut by 5 bases and J by 9 bases, with 16 bases left in between. This CDR3 is 13 amino acids long. CDR3 coding DNA: TGTGCCAGCAGTCCCGGAAGTCTCCCGAAAGCTTTCTTT. Residues: CASSPGSLPKAFF.

The V and J genes are TRBV7-9 and TRBJ2-5, with 7 bases that match TRBD2. The CDR3 totals 15 residues. Germline CDR1 SEHNR, CDR2 FQNEAQ (reference sequence). J gave up 2 bases and V 0 bases, and 3 bases lay outside the gene matches. CDR3 amino acids: CASSLAGGVQETQYF. The DNA of the CDR3 is TGTGCCAGCAGCTTAGCGGGAGGGGTACAAGAGACCCAGTACTTC.

This clone was counted once. The chain employs TRBV10-3 and TRBJ1-3; 10 bases match TRBD1. V lost 5 bases, J lost 4 bases, and 11 bases stayed unmatched. Per the germline V gene, CDR1 is ENHRY and CDR2 is SYGVKD. The CDR3 length is 17 residues. In DNA, the CDR3 is TGTGCCATCAGTCTTTATAGACAGGGGGCAAAAGGAAACACCATATATTTT. Amino acids: CAISLYRQGAKGNTIYF.

This clone was picked up one time. The chain has TRBV7-2 and TRBJ2-1; 7 nucleotides agree with TRBD2. The CDR3 length is 14 residues. J lost 6 bases, V lost 5 bases, and 7 bases had no gene match. Germline CDR1 SGHTA, CDR2 FQGNSA. Written as DNA, the CDR3 is TGTGCCAGCAGCCTACTAGCGAGTAGCAATGAGCAGTTCTTC. This sequence encodes CASSLLASSNEQFF.

The chain uses TRBV2 and TRBJ2-2, with D perhaps TRBD1 (6 bases). Trimming cost V 7 bases and J 3 bases, with 12 bases left between them. The CDR3 contains 14 residues. From germline, CDR1 is SNHLY and CDR2 FYNNEI. The CDR3 DNA reads as TGTGCCAGCAACAGGGACACCTACACCGGGGAGCTGTTTTTT. Protein sequence: CASNRDTYTGELFF.

The rearrangement joins TRBV6-6 to TRBJ2-3; TRBD2 aligns across 9 bases. The CDR3 extends over 15 amino acids. Unmatched junction bases numbered 8, after V lost 2 bases and J lost 8 bases. The germline gives CDR1 MNHNY, CDR2 SVGAGI (reference sequence). CDR3 region: CASSYGTSQRLTQYF. As DNA, the CDR3 is TGTGCCAGCAGTTACGGGACTAGCCAGCGTCTTACGCAGTATTTT.

V is TRBV11-2 and J is TRBJ1-2, with 9 bases lining up with TRBD1. Germline CDR1 and CDR2: SGHAT and FQNNGV. This CDR3 is built from 14 residues. After removal of 3 bases from V and 8 bases from J, the junction contained 7 bases not matched to a gene. The CDR3 spells CASSLGQGKGGYTF. CDR3 DNA: TGTGCCAGCAGCTTGGGACAGGGAAAAGGGGGCTACACCTTC. The full variable domain, completed using reference TRBV11-2 and TRBJ1-2, is EAGVAQSPRYKIIEKRQSVAFWCNPISGHATLYWYQQILGQGPKLLIQFQNNGVVDDSQLPKDRFSAERLKGVDSTLKIQPAKLEDSAVYLCASSLGQGKGGYTFGSGTRLTVV.

This clone appeared once. The CDR3 protein is CASRVTGELFF. The CDR3 DNA reads TGTGCCAGCAGAGTCACCGGGGAGCTGTTTTTT. The rearrangement joins TRBV28 to TRBJ2-2; D unresolved. The V gene lost 6 bases and the J gene lost 4 bases, with 3 bases spanning the gap. Germline V gives CDR1 MDHEN, CDR2 SYDVKM. The length of the CDR3 is 11 residues.

The chain recombines TRBV19 with TRBJ2-5; D possibly corresponds to TRBD2 (6 bases). Between the trimmed V and J ends, which lost 2 bases and 0 bases, there was a span of 16 bases. Looked up from germline, CDR1 is LNHDA and CDR2 is SQIVND (reference sequence). The CDR3 has 17 residues. CDR3 in amino acids: CASSIRSGRMDQETQYF. In DNA, the CDR3 is TGTGCCAGTAGTATAAGAAGCGGGCGGATGGACCAAGAGACCCAGTACTTC.

The chain uses TRBV28 and TRBJ2-3, with 9 bases fitting TRBD2. Germline trimming cut 4 bases from V and 5 bases from J; bases unmatched to any gene: 7. The germline V gene has CDR1 MDHEN and CDR2 SYDVKM. The CDR3 totals 15 residues. The CDR3 DNA reads as TGTGCCAGCAGTTCTACTAGCGGGCCCGGAGATACGCAGTATTTT. It yields the protein CASSSTSGPGDTQYF.